The sequence of this T cell receptor (beta chain) was determined in a study of control samples from healthy donors and cancer patients. This CDR3 spans 15 amino acids. With 3 bases removed from V and 1 base from J, the gap between germline ends came to 11 bases. The germline CDR1 and CDR2 sequences are MNHNS and SASEGT. TCRdb keeps only in-frame clones here, not all; method: immunoSEQ multiplex PCR. The table lists about 190,000 clones, about 91% of them singletons. The rearrangement uses TRBV6-1 and TRBJ2-3; TRBD1 might be the D (5 bases). The sequence was obtained from a man aged 30 to 45 in good health. Sequences were obtained from blood. CDR3 sequence reads: CASSEDGHRTDTQYF. Here the CDR3 DNA reads TGTGCCAGCAGTGAGGATGGACACCGCACAGATACGCAGTATTTT.